This T cell receptor beta chain was documented in a study of cytomegalovirus exposure and HLA in healthy donors (dated by TCRdb to 2017 to 2019). Background on the whole study: The roughly 650 repertoires of the first cohort and the 120 validation repertoires were produced on the same platform, according to a later analysis. The aim of the study was to test whether cataloging public T cell receptors could identify signatures of past pathogen exposure. In addition to the first cohort of roughly 700 subjects, a separate validation cohort of approximately 110 different subjects was used. To predict cytomegalovirus infection status, the study combined high-throughput TCR immunosequencing, statistical association of individual TCRs with disease status, and machine learning.

Points the paper makes about the study in general: In vitro tests confirmed that a few of the cytomegalovirus-associated TCR beta chains recognize cytomegalovirus antigens. Subsequent analysis determined that TCRs grouped into clusters in the first cohort also showed a tendency toward co-occurrence across the 120 or so validation repertoires, and approximately 94% of cluster scores exceeded 0. A total of roughly 160 TCR beta chains were listed by the study as associated with cytomegalovirus. It was suggested by the authors that the approach could potentially be generalized to other disease states and immunological phenotypes. The classifier was reported to diagnose cytomegalovirus status with high specificity and sensitivity in both the original and validation cohorts. Most TCR sequences were observed very rarely across donors, whereas some public TCRs were present in many individuals. A later analysis had no HLA typing for the validation cohort, so co-occurrence there was scored across all 110 or so repertoires.

Notes on this clone: Its binding antigen is unknown. Per-base qualities were not stored, and no clone one base away is much larger.

Separate from the approximately 670-subject first cohort, the validation cohort of 95 to 150 subjects was the group to which the donors belonged. To prepare the library, the immunoSEQ multiplex PCR assay was applied. Processing in the source paper ran as follows. A statistical classification framework was built to diagnose cytomegalovirus status from the catalog of TCR beta chain sequences. Imported from immuneACCESS, the table was reduced by TCRdb to in-frame sequences with V and J called. These copies leave out some clones; in studies compared against another copy, an unresolved V gene accounts for under half, and the cause of the remainder is not known. V, J and clone size were drawn from that table, and D and trimming were deduced from the DNA. A total of tens of thousands of clones appear in this sample, about 91% of them only once. The biggest ten clones account for about 2.2% of the sample.

The CDR3 starts with the cysteine, ends with the phenylalanine, and has 15 residues. Of the read, only the CDR3 DNA is kept; its 45 bases are in frame from base 1. Trimming at the junction amounts to 7 bases on V and 7 bases on J, and the germline ends lie 19 bases apart. The germline V gene (reference sequence) provides CDR1 LNHDA and CDR2 SQIVND. The receptor comes from a woman in her 30s in good health and CMV-seronegative. Sequencing input: PBMCs. The chain is assembled from TRBV19 and TRBJ2-2; a weak D assignment points to TRBD1 (5 bases agree). The CDR3 amino acid sequence is: CASTFQGPRYGELFF. The sequence in DNA is TGTGCCAGTACCTTCCAGGGCCCTCGGTACGGGGAGCTGTTTTTT.